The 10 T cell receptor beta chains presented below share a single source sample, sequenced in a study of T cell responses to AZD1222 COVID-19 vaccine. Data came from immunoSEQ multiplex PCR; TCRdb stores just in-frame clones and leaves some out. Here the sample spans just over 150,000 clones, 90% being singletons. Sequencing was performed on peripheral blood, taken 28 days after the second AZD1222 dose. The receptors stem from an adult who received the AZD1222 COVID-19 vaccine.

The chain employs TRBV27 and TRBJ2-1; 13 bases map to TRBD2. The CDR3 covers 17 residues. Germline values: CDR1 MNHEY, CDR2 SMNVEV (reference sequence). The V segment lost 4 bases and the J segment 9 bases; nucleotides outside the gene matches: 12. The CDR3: CASSSGTSGRDSGEQFF. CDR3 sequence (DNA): TGTGCCAGCAGTTCTGGAACTAGCGGGAGGGATTCGGGTGAGCAGTTCTTC.

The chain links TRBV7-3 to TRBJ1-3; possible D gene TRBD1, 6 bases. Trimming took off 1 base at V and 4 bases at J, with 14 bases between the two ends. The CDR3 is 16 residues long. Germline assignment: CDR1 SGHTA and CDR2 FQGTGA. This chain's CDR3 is CASSLRGPGVGNTIYF. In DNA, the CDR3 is TGTGCCAGCAGCTTAAGGGGCCCAGGGGTCGGAAACACCATATATTTT.

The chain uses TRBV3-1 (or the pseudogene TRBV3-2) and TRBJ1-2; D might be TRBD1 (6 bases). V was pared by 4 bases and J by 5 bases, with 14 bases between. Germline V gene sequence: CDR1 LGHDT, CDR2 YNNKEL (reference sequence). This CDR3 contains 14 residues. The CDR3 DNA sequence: TGTGCCAGCAGCCGTGGTGGTCAGGGGTATGGCTACACCTTC. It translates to CASSRGGQGYGYTF.

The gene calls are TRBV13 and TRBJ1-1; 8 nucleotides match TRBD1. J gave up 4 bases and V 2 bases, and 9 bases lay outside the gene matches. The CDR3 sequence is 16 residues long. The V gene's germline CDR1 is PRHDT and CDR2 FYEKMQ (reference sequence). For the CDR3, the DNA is TGTGCCAGCAGCTTACCGCAGGGGGCGGGCTTCACTGAAGCTTTCTTT. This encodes CASSLPQGAGFTEAFF.

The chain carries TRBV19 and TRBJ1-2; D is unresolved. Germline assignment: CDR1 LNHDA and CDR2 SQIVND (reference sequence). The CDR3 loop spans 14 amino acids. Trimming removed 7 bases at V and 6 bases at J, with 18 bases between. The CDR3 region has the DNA TGTGCCAGTACCCTCCTTAGTAGATCGAATGGCTACACCTTC. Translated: CASTLLSRSNGYTF. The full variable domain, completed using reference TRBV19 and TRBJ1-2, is DGGITQSPKYLFRKEGQNVTLSCEQNLNHDAMYWYRQDPGQGLRLIYYSQIVNDFQKGDIAEGYSVSREKKESFPLTVTSAQKNPTAFYLCASTLLSRSNGYTFGSGTRLTVV.

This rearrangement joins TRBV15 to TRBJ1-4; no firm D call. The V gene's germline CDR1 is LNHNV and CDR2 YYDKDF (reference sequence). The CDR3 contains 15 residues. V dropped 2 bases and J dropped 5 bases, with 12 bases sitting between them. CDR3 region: CATSRSVIQNEKLFF. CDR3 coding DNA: TGTGCCACCAGCAGATCTGTGATTCAGAATGAAAAACTGTTTTTT.

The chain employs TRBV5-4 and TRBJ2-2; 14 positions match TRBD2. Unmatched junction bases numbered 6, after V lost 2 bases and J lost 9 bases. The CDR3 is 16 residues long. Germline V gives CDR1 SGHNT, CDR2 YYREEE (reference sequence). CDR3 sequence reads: CASSFSGLAGVRELFF. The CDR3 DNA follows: TGTGCCAGCAGCTTCTCGGGACTAGCGGGAGTTAGGGAGCTGTTTTTT.

The CDR3 loop reads CASERGSGNTIYF. The CDR3, as DNA: TGTGCCAGTGAACGGGGCTCTGGAAACACCATATATTTT. This rearrangement joins TRBV12-3 or TRBV12-4 to TRBJ1-3; the D is unclear. V was shortened by 9 bases and J by 0 bases, with 9 bases between the two germline ends. The CDR3 spans 13 residues.

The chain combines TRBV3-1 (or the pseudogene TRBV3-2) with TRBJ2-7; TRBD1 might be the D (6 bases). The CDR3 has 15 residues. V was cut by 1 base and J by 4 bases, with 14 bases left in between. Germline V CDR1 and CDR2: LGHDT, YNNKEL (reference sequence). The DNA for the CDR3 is TGTGCCAGCAGCCAAGTGGGGGCCTTTCAATACGAGCAGTACTTC. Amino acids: CASSQVGAFQYEQYF.

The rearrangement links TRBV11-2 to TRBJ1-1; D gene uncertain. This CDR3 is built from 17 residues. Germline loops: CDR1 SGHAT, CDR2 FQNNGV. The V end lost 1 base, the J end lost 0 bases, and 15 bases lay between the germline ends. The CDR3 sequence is CASSLVSQRLMNTEAFF. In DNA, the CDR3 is TGTGCCAGCAGCTTAGTCTCCCAAAGGTTGATGAACACTGAAGCTTTCTTT. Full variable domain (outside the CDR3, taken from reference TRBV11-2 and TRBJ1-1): EAGVAQSPRYKIIEKRQSVAFWCNPISGHATLYWYQQILGQGPKLLIQFQNNGVVDDSQLPKDRFSAERLKGVDSTLKIQPAKLEDSAVYLCASSLVSQRLMNTEAFFGQGTRLTVV.